These 17 T cell receptor beta chains were sequenced from one sample in a study of cytomegalovirus exposure and HLA in healthy donors. The primer mix had 60 Vbeta and 13 Jbeta primers. Some clones are missing from TCRdb's copy, which holds only in-frame ones; the method was immunoSEQ multiplex PCR. This table holds 180,000 or so clones, over 70% found once. Sequenced sample: PBMCs. The receptors were gathered from a young man in good health and CMV-seronegative.

The V and J genes are TRBV15 and TRBJ2-4; 7 nucleotides align to TRBD2. Per germline, CDR1 LNHNV and CDR2 YYDKDF (reference sequence). This CDR3 spans 16 amino acids. Trimming cost V 3 bases and J 0 bases; bases outside gene matches: 5. Written as DNA, the CDR3 is TGTGCCACCAGCAGGGGGAGGGAAATAGCCAAAAACATTCAGTACTTC. Its translation: CATSRGREIAKNIQYF.

This clone was seen a single time. V is TRBV4-3 and J is TRBJ2-3; perhaps TRBD2 as D (7 bases). Trimming cost V 10 bases and J 5 bases, with 22 bases left between them. The germline V gene has CDR1 LGHNA and CDR2 YSLEER. The CDR3 is made up of 15 amino acids. The CDR3 DNA reads as TGCGCCACCACCGAGGGGGAGGGCCGGGGAGATACGCAGTATTTT. Translation: CATTEGEGRGDTQYF.

V and J are TRBV7-9 and TRBJ2-1, with 9 positions matching TRBD1. V was clipped by 5 bases and J by 6 bases; unmatched bases: 14. This CDR3 is built from 17 residues. Germline CDR1 SEHNR, CDR2 FQNEAQ (reference sequence). The CDR3 is CASSAPRVGQGINEQFF. The DNA for the CDR3 is TGTGCCAGCAGCGCTCCTCGGGTGGGACAGGGTATCAATGAGCAGTTCTTC.

The rearrangement uses TRBV19 and TRBJ2-3, with 13 bases matching TRBD2. This CDR3 region has 16 residues. Germline CDR1 and CDR2: LNHDA and SQIVND (reference sequence). V lost 6 bases to trimming and J lost 2 bases; unmatched junction nucleotides: 5. Here the CDR3 reads CASRTSGRLDTDTQYF. CDR3 bases: TGTGCCAGTAGGACTAGCGGGAGGTTAGACACAGATACGCAGTATTTT. The full variable domain, in which reference TRBV19 and TRBJ2-3 provide the parts outside the CDR3, is DGGITQSPKYLFRKEGQNVTLSCEQNLNHDAMYWYRQDPGQGLRLIYYSQIVNDFQKGDIAEGYSVSREKKESFPLTVTSAQKNPTAFYLCASRTSGRLDTDTQYFGPGTRLTVL.

The gene calls are TRBV9 and TRBJ2-5; 10 nucleotides agree with TRBD1. The CDR3 extends over 14 amino acids. J was trimmed by 5 bases and V by 2 bases; bases with no gene match: 3. Germline CDR1 and CDR2: SGDLS and YYNGEE. The CDR3 DNA reads TGTGCCAGCAGCGTGGGACAGGGGATGGAGACCCAGTACTTC. Translation: CASSVGQGMETQYF.

The chain carries TRBV7-2 and TRBJ2-7; D is ambiguous. The V end lost 5 bases, the J end lost 5 bases, and 10 bases lay between the germline ends. The CDR3 totals 12 residues. Germline V CDR1 and CDR2: SGHTA, FQGNSA. CDR3 nucleotide sequence: TGTGCCAGCAGCGCAGGAATCCACGAGCAGTACTTC. As protein: CASSAGIHEQYF.

The V and J genes are TRBV9 and TRBJ1-2, with D possibly being TRBD1 (6 bases). Per germline, CDR1 SGDLS and CDR2 YYNGEE. Trimming left V 2 bases short and J 8 bases short, with 10 bases between. The CDR3 has 12 residues. The CDR3 bases are TGTGCCAGCAGCGTTGATGGGGGCGGCTACACCTTC. Protein sequence: CASSVDGGGYTF.

The chain couples TRBV19 to TRBJ1-4, with TRBD1 matching over 11 bases. J lost 8 bases, V lost 2 bases, and 4 bases had no gene match. Per the germline V gene, CDR1 is LNHDA and CDR2 is SQIVND (reference sequence). The CDR3 has 15 amino acids. CDR3 sequence: CASSITDRGREKLFF. The CDR3 coding sequence is TGTGCCAGTAGTATAACGGACAGGGGGCGAGAAAAACTGTTTTTT.

V usage is TRBV5-1 and J usage is TRBJ1-1, with D unresolved. CDR1 is SGHRS, CDR2 YFSETQ, per germline. The V and J ends lost 0 bases and 0 bases respectively, with 6 bases between them. The CDR3 is made up of 14 amino acids. DNA for the CDR3: TGCGCCAGCAGCTTGGAGCCGATGAACACTGAAGCTTTCTTT. As protein: CASSLEPMNTEAFF.

J is TRBJ1-5 and V is TRBV6-1, with a weak D call TRBD1 (5 bases). Germline V CDR1 and CDR2: MNHNS, SASEGT. Trimming removed 9 bases at V and 3 bases at J, with 9 bases between. The CDR3 sequence is 12 residues long. CDR3: CASHRYNQPQHF. CDR3 nucleotide sequence: TGTGCCAGTCACAGGTACAATCAGCCCCAGCATTTT.

The V call is TRBV30, the J call TRBJ1-1, with 9 bases identical to TRBD1. V shed 5 bases, J shed 4 bases, and the junction held 8 bases outside the gene matches. CDR1 is GTSNPN and CDR2 is SVGIG in the germline V gene (reference sequence). CDR3 length equals 14 residues. The CDR3 region has the DNA TGTGCCTGGGGCCTGGGACAGGGCGCCACTGAAGCTTTCTTT. This codes for CAWGLGQGATEAFF.

The J gene is TRBJ2-2, the V gene TRBV12-2; no DNA check was done on the table's D call, TRBD2. TRBV12-2 is designated a pseudogene. CDR3 length: 15 amino acids. This CDR3 is CASRLGGRGAGELFF. CDR3 coding DNA: TGTGCAAGTCGCTTAGGAGGGCGGGGAGCCGGGGAGCTGTTTTTT.

The J gene is TRBJ1-5, the V gene TRBV5-6; 8 bases are shared with TRBD1. Trimming took 2 bases from V and 7 from J; bases not matched to a gene: 8. Germline V gene lookup returns CDR1 SGHDT and CDR2 YYEEEE. The CDR3 is 15 residues long. Here the CDR3 DNA reads TGTGCCAGCAGCTTTACAGGGGGTGGAGGACAGCCCCAGCATTTT. Encoded protein: CASSFTGGGGQPQHF.

J is TRBJ2-1 and V is TRBV19, with 16 nucleotides matching TRBD2. Looked up from germline, CDR1 is LNHDA and CDR2 is SQIVND (reference sequence). With V trimmed by 4 bases and J by 0 bases, 3 bases remained unmatched. The CDR3 totals 18 residues. This CDR3 reads CASSRGLAGGSSYNEQFF. As DNA, the CDR3 is TGTGCCAGTAGTAGGGGACTAGCGGGAGGGAGCTCCTACAATGAGCAGTTCTTC.

V usage is TRBV25-1 and J usage is TRBJ1-6; D gene uncertain. This CDR3 spans 15 amino acids. V shed 1 base and J shed 3 bases, with 7 bases lying between them. CDR1 and CDR2 from the germline V gene are MGHDK and SYGVNS. Here the CDR3 reads CASSESEVYNSPLHF. The DNA for the CDR3 is TGTGCCAGCAGTGAATCCGAGGTCTATAATTCACCCCTCCACTTT.

The chain carries TRBV5-6 and TRBJ2-5; 7 nucleotides match TRBD1. V was clipped by 3 bases and J by 5 bases; unmatched bases: 13. This CDR3 comprises 16 residues. Germline V gene data show CDR1 as SGHDT and CDR2 as YYEEEE. The CDR3 sequence is CASSYRDSNPRETQYF. The DNA of the CDR3 is TGTGCCAGCAGCTACCGGGACAGCAACCCCAGGGAGACCCAGTACTTC.

J is TRBJ1-3 and V is TRBV4-3, with D possibly matching TRBD1 (6 bases). The CDR3 contains 16 residues. The germline V gene encodes CDR1 LGHNA and CDR2 YSLEER. V lost 4 bases and J lost 3, with 16 bases in between. The chain's CDR3 is CASSLQTGSGGNTIYF. The CDR3 DNA sequence: TGCGCCAGCAGCCTTCAGACAGGCTCAGGTGGAAACACCATATATTTT.